This T cell receptor (beta chain) was identified during a study of T cells in Graves' hyperthyroidism and ophthalmopathy. Study results and caveats: Most clonotypes that expanded in the thyroid above 0.001 also showed up in blood.

TCR beta CDR3 regions were amplified from RNA transcripts. First-round RT-PCR of the TCR CDR3 relied on the HTBI primer set. One entry per CDR3 protein results from TCRdb running MiXCR on the multiplex PCR reads. The table has about 250,000 distinct CDR3 sequences, approximately 25% seen once; the top ten hold 30% to 40%. This clonotype was seen at least ten times. Its specificity is not known. The germline CDR1 and CDR2 sequences are MNHEY and SMNVEV (reference sequence). V lost 2 bases, J lost 6 bases, and 7 bases lay in between. The CDR3 covers 13 residues. The sequenced sample consisted of blood. The receptor was derived from a woman in her 40s with Graves' ophthalmopathy. V usage is TRBV27 and J usage is TRBJ2-2; no firm D call. The CDR3 bases are TGTGCCAGCAGTTTAGCAGCTTCCGGGGAGCTGTTTTTT. It translates to CASSLAASGELFF.